Below are 20 T cell receptor beta chains sequenced from a single sample in a study of blood T cell repertoires in COVID-19. Profiling relied on immunoSEQ multiplex PCR, and the TCRdb table lists in-frame clones only, not all of them. The top ten clones hold 11% of a sample with about 130,000 clones, about 80% of them seen once. Specimen: peripheral blood. These receptors all come from a human donor in a cohort sampled during active COVID-19.

The chain uses TRBV30 and TRBJ1-2, with 10 positions matching TRBD1. Germline lookup yields CDR1 GTSNPN and CDR2 SVGIG (reference sequence). This CDR3 comprises 14 residues. The trim removed 0 bases at V and 8 bases at J, leaving 6 bases unmatched. The CDR3 coding sequence is TGTGCCTGGAGTGTACTTGGACAGGGGGTAGGCTACACCTTC. Its translation: CAWSVLGQGVGYTF. Supplemented by reference TRBV30 and TRBJ1-2, the full variable domain reads SQTIHQWPATLVQPVGSPLSLECTVEGTSNPNLYWYRQAAGRGLQLLFYSVGIGQISSEVPQNLSASRPQDRQFILSSKKLLLSDSGFYLCAWSVLGQGVGYTFGSGTRLTVV.

The CDR3 DNA follows: TGTGCCAGCAGCTTGGTAGCGGGGGCCCCAGATACGCAGTATTTT. Translating gives CASSLVAGAPDTQYF. The gene calls are TRBV5-4 and TRBJ2-3, with 9 bases fitting TRBD2. This CDR3 spans 15 amino acids. The J segment lost 4 bases and the V segment lost 0 bases, leaving 3 bases of the junction unmatched. From germline, CDR1 is SGHNT and CDR2 YYREEE (reference sequence).

This clone has a single count. The V and J genes are TRBV10-2 and TRBJ1-1; D is undetermined. This CDR3 has 13 residues. V was pared by 6 bases and J by 5 bases, with 13 bases between. The V gene's germline CDR1 is WSHSY and CDR2 SAAADI. The CDR3 loop reads CASSTYWETEAFF. Here the CDR3 DNA reads TGCGCCAGCAGCACCTATTGGGAGACTGAAGCTTTCTTT.

V gene TRBV4-2 combines with J gene TRBJ2-2; 8 bases are a match to TRBD2. Germline assignment: CDR1 LGHNA and CDR2 YNFKEQ. J lost 4 bases, V lost 0 bases, and 7 bases had no gene match. The CDR3 has 17 residues. This CDR3 reads CASSQDRRGVITGELFF. CDR3 DNA: TGTGCCAGCAGCCAAGATCGGCGGGGGGTGATCACCGGGGAGCTGTTTTTT.

This clone turned up a few times. The V gene is TRBV2, the J gene TRBJ1-5; D perhaps matches TRBD1 (6 bases). Per the germline V gene, CDR1 is SNHLY and CDR2 is FYNNEI. V shed 3 bases and J shed 4 bases, with 25 bases lying between them. The CDR3 length is 19 residues. CDR3 in DNA: TGTGCCAGCAGTGACCCACTGGGTACAGGGCCAACTCTAAATCAGCCCCAGCATTTT. This codes for CASSDPLGTGPTLNQPQHF.

The J gene is TRBJ2-2, the V gene TRBV7-3, with TRBD1 matching 9 bases. This CDR3 region has 15 residues. Looked up from germline, CDR1 is SGHTA and CDR2 is FQGTGA. Trimming took 4 bases from V and 7 from J; bases not matched to a gene: 7. The CDR3 DNA reads TGTGCCAGCAGCTCAACTCCGACAGGGGGCGGGGAGCTGTTTTTT. Protein sequence: CASSSTPTGGGELFF.

The chain recombines TRBV5-1 with TRBJ2-3; 8 bases match TRBD2. Trimming at V came to 4 bases and at J to 1 base, leaving 8 bases not matched to a gene. The CDR3 is made up of 16 amino acids. The germline gives CDR1 SGHRS, CDR2 YFSETQ. The CDR3 nucleotides read TGCGCCAGCAGCCCGGGCCTGCGGGAGGGCACAGATACGCAGTATTTT. Protein product: CASSPGLREGTDTQYF.

This clone was counted only a few times. This rearrangement joins TRBV13 to TRBJ1-1; the D is unclear. The CDR3 is 14 residues long. V lost 6 bases and J 9 bases, leaving 20 bases between the germline ends. CDR1 and CDR2 (germline): PRHDT, FYEKMQ (reference sequence). Here the CDR3 reads CASSFGRGGGKAFF. Here the CDR3 DNA reads TGTGCCAGCAGTTTTGGTCGGGGAGGAGGTAAAGCTTTCTTT.

This clone occurred a few times. The gene calls are TRBV10-2 and TRBJ2-7; the match to TRBD2 covers 9 bases. V lost 7 bases, J lost 4 bases, and 8 bases stayed unmatched. CDR3 length equals 14 residues. Germline CDR1 and CDR2: WSHSY and SAAADI. In DNA form, the CDR3 reads TGCGCCAGCACTCGGACTAGCGCTCTGTACGAGCAGTACTTC. Protein sequence: CASTRTSALYEQYF.

This sequence joins TRBV2 and TRBJ2-7; TRBD1 matches 7 bases. The germline CDR1 and CDR2 sequences are SNHLY and FYNNEI. This CDR3 has 16 residues. The trim removed 0 bases at V and 0 bases at J, leaving 5 bases unmatched. The CDR3, as DNA: TGTGCCAGCAGTGAAGCGTGGGCAGGGGGCTCCTACGAGCAGTACTTC. Residues: CASSEAWAGGSYEQYF.

This clone occurred once. V usage is TRBV5-4 and J usage is TRBJ2-3; TRBD2 aligns across 8 bases. The germline V gene has CDR1 SGHNT and CDR2 YYREEE (reference sequence). The CDR3 spans 15 residues. Trimming took 5 bases from V and 1 from J; bases not matched to a gene: 6. The CDR3 sequence: CASSLSGGGTDTQYF. For the CDR3, the DNA is TGTGCCAGCAGTTTGAGCGGGGGAGGCACAGATACGCAGTATTTT.

About this clone: This sample includes further DNA sequences coding for the same CDR3. V usage is TRBV19 and J usage is TRBJ1-6; D gene ambiguous. The CDR3 loop spans 15 amino acids. Trimming shortened V by 1 base and J by 3 bases, and 7 bases separated the two germline ends. CDR1 LNHDA and CDR2 SQIVND come from the germline V gene (reference sequence). DNA for the CDR3: TGTGCCAGTAGTATAGGCGGGTTCTATAATTCACCCCTCCACTTT. It translates to CASSIGGFYNSPLHF.

J is TRBJ2-3 and V is TRBV30, with a weak D call TRBD1 (5 bases). The CDR3 sequence is 14 residues long. Per germline, CDR1 GTSNPN and CDR2 SVGIG (reference sequence). V lost 5 bases, J lost 3 bases, and 15 bases lay in between. The CDR3 sequence: CAWGQGSRTDTQYF. CDR3 DNA sequence: TGTGCCTGGGGGCAGGGAAGTCGTACAGATACGCAGTATTTT.

The chain uses TRBV6-5 and TRBJ2-7; 7 bases match TRBD1. The CDR3 contains 15 residues. Germline V CDR1 and CDR2: MNHEY, SVGAGI. The junction had 4 bases not matched to a gene; V was cut back by 0 bases and J by 2 bases. The CDR3 nucleotides are TGTGCCAGCAGTTACTCGGGACAGATCACCTACGAGCAGTACTTC. Translated, it gives CASSYSGQITYEQYF.

The V gene is TRBV11-2, the J gene TRBJ1-2; TRBD1 might be the D (5 bases). The CDR3 length is 13 residues. The germline V gene encodes CDR1 SGHAT and CDR2 FQNNGV. With 1 base removed from V and 5 bases from J, the gap between germline ends came to 8 bases. This chain's CDR3 is CASSLAGAYGYTF. CDR3 sequence (DNA): TGTGCCAGCAGCTTAGCTGGGGCGTATGGCTACACCTTC.

This chain connects TRBV5-1 to TRBJ1-6, with D possibly being TRBD1 (5 bases). This CDR3 comprises 16 residues. Deletions cut 4 bases from V and 0 bases from J, with 11 bases between. The germline gives CDR1 SGHRS, CDR2 YFSETQ. CDR3 sequence: CASSPGDASYNSPLHF. In nucleotides, the CDR3 is TGCGCCAGCAGCCCGGGGGATGCCTCCTATAATTCACCCCTCCACTTT.

This clone has a single count. An end of the junction does not agree with germline; a read error may underlie this. The chain uses TRBV28 and TRBJ2-7; D gene uncertain. CDR1 MDHEN and CDR2 SYDVKM come from the germline V gene. This CDR3 contains 14 residues. In DNA, the CDR3 is TGTGCCAGCAGTTTGACACGAGCCTCCTCCGAGCAGTACTTC. Residues: CASSLTRASSEQYF.

This clone has a count of ten or more. The CDR3 DNA sequence: TGTGCCTGGGGGAGGCCAGGGGGCGGAAAACTGTTTTTT. Protein product: CAWGRPGGGKLFF. The chain carries TRBV30 and TRBJ1-4; TRBD1 aligns across 8 bases. Per germline, CDR1 GTSNPN and CDR2 SVGIG (reference sequence). Unmatched junction bases numbered 9, after V lost 5 bases and J lost 10 bases. This CDR3 region has 13 residues.

The CDR3 nucleotides are TGTGCCAGCAGTTTAACAGGGAATCAGCCCCAGCATTTT. Translated, it gives CASSLTGNQPQHF. The rearrangement joins TRBV12-3 or TRBV12-4 to TRBJ1-5, with a weak D call TRBD1 (6 bases). V lost 2 bases, J lost 4 bases, and 6 bases lay in between. The CDR3 is 13 amino acids.

The rearrangement joins TRBV19 to TRBJ2-7; 7 nucleotides match TRBD1. V lost 10 bases to trimming and J lost 4 bases; unmatched junction nucleotides: 10. This CDR3 has 13 amino acids. Germline V gene lookup returns CDR1 LNHDA and CDR2 SQIVND (reference sequence). CDR3 sequence (DNA): TGTGCCACCTCAGACAGGGCCTGGTACGAGCAGTACTTC. Translating it yields CATSDRAWYEQYF.